The entry below gives a single T cell receptor beta chain sequence along with its context. This sample was included in a study of cytomegalovirus exposure and HLA in healthy donors. The PCR ran on 60 Vbeta and 13 Jbeta primers. Sequencing used immunoSEQ multiplex PCR; TCRdb keeps in-frame clones, though not all of them. The data show 150,000 to 200,000 clones, with over 65% seen just once and 4.5% to 5% held by the top ten. This CDR3 has 14 amino acids. CDR1 is SEHNR, CDR2 FQNEAQ, per germline (reference sequence). V was pared by 1 base and J by 3 bases, with 9 bases between. The chain has TRBV7-9 and TRBJ1-1; D gene ambiguous. Sample: PBMCs. The source is a man in his late teens or twenties in good health and CMV-seropositive. DNA for the CDR3: TGTGCCAGCAGCTTAGTTAACGGGGACACTGAAGCTTTCTTT. This translates into CASSLVNGDTEAFF.